This is a list of T cell receptor beta chains from one sample in a study of OX40 agonist ivuxolimab in advanced cancers. Sequenced by immunoSEQ multiplex PCR; TCRdb stores in-frame clones only, minus some. The table records roughly 140,000 clones, 94% of them present only once. The sequencing used CD4+ or CD8+ T cells sorted from blood, collected in a trial of the OX40 agonist ivuxolimab. The receptor set was obtained from an adult with an advanced solid tumor such as melanoma, head and neck, liver or kidney cancer. CDR3s include the opening cysteine and the closing phenylalanine or tryptophan. The D gene is left open where the match is weak. Rows may omit the clone size; those that give it use once, few, many or a size class.

>NA|once|TRBV18|TRBJ2-3
TGTGCCAGCTCACCATTAAAAGACACAGATACGCAGTATTTT
CASSPLKDTDTQYF
>NA|NA|TRBV9|TRBJ2-2
TGTGCCAGCACCGGGGTCACCGGGGAGCTGTTTTTT
CASTGVTGELFF
>TRBD2|NA|TRBV6-6|TRBJ2-1
TGTGCCAGCAGTACGAGACTAGCGGGCTCGTACAATGAGCAGTTCTTC
CASSTRLAGSYNEQFF
>NA|NA|TRBV7-3|TRBJ2-2
TGTGCCAGCAGCTTGGGGCTGAACACCGGGGAGCTGTTTTTT
CASSLGLNTGELFF
>TRBD1|NA|TRBV11-3|TRBJ2-3
TGTGCCAGCAGCTTAGGACAGGGGACCTCCGAGGTACAGTATTTT
CASSLGQGTSEVQYF
>NA|NA|TRBV4-3|TRBJ2-6
TGCGCCAGCAGCCCAGGGGTGACTAGCTCTGGGGCCAACGTCCTGACTTTC
CASSPGVTSSGANVLTF
>NA|NA|TRBV6-6|TRBJ2-3
TGTGCCAGCAGGGCAGGGGTAGATACGCAGTATTTT
CASRAGVDTQYF
>NA|NA|TRBV5-1|TRBJ2-3
TGCGCCAGCAGCTTGGGGGAACCAGGTAGAGATACGCAGTATTTT
CASSLGEPGRDTQYF
>NA|NA|TRBV28|TRBJ1-2
TGTGCCAGCAGTTCGCCCGCGACACGATGGGGCTACACCTTC
CASSSPATRWGYTF
>NA|NA|TRBV5-4|TRBJ1-1
TGTGCCAGCACTAAGGGGGACATGAACACTGAAGCTTTCTTT
CASTKGDMNTEAFF
>TRBD1|NA|TRBV27|TRBJ1-1
TGTGCCAGCAGTTTCTTATTAAGGGACAGGGTCGCTGAAGCTTTCTTT
CASSFLLRDRVAEAFF
>NA|NA|TRBV7-2|TRBJ1-5
TGTGCCAGCAGCTTAGTGGGGTGGGGAAATCAGCCCCAGCATTTT
CASSLVGWGNQPQHF
>NA|few|TRBV27|TRBJ2-2
TGTGCCAGCAGTTTACGGTCCCTGACCGGGGAGCTGTTTTTT
CASSLRSLTGELFF
>TRBD1|NA|TRBV7-2|TRBJ1-2
TGTGCCAGCAGCTCACGGACAGGGGGCCATGGTGGCTACACCTTC
CASSSRTGGHGGYTF